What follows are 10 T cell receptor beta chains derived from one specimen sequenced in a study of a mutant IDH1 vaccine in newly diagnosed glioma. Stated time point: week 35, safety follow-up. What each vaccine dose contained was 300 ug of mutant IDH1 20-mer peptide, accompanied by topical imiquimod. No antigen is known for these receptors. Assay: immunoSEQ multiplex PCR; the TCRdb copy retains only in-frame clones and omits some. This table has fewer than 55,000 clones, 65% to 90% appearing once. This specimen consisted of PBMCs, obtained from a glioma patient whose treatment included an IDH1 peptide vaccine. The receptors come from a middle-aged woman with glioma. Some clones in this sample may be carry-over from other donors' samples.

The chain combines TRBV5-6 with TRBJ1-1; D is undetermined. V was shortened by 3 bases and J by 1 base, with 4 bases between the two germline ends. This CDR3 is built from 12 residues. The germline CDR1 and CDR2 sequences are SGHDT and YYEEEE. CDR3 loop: CASSSKNTEAFF. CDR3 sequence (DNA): TGTGCCAGCAGCTCCAAGAACACTGAAGCTTTCTTT.

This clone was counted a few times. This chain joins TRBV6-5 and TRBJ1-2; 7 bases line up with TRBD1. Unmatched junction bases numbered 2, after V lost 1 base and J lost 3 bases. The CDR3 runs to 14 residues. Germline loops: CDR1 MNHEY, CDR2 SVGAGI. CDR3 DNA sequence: TGTGCCAGCAGTTACTTAGGGGGCGACTATGGCTACACCTTC. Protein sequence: CASSYLGGDYGYTF.

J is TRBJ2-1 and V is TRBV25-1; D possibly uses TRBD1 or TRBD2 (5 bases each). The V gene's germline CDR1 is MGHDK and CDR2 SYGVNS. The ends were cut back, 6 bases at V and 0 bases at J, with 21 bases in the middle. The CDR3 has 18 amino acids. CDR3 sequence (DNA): TGTGCCAGCAGCCCCCCACCGGGGCCATCCAACTCCTACAATGAGCAGTTCTTC. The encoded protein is CASSPPPGPSNSYNEQFF. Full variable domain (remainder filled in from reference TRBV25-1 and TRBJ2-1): EADIYQTPRYLVIGTGKKITLECSQTMGHDKMYWYQQDPGMELHLIHYSYGVNSTEKGDLSSESTVSRIRTEHFPLTLESARPSHTSQYLCASSPPPGPSNSYNEQFFGPGTRLTVL.

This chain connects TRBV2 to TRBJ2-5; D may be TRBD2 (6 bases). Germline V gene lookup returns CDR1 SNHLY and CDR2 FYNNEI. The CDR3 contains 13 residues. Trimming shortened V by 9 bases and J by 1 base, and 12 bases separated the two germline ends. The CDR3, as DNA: TGTGCCAGTAGCGGAGGGGTCCAAGAGACCCAGTACTTC. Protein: CASSGGVQETQYF.

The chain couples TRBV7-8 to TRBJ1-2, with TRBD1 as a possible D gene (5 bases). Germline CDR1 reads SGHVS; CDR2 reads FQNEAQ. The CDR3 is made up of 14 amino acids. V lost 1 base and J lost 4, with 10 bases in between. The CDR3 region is CASSLGGSSYGYTF. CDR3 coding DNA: TGTGCCAGCAGCTTAGGGGGGTCCAGCTATGGCTACACCTTC.

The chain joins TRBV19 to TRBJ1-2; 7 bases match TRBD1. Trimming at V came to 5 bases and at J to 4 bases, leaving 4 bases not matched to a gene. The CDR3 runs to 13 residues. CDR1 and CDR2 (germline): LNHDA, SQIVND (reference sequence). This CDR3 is CASSLGQTYGYTF. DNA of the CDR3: TGTGCCAGTAGTCTGGGACAGACCTATGGCTACACCTTC.

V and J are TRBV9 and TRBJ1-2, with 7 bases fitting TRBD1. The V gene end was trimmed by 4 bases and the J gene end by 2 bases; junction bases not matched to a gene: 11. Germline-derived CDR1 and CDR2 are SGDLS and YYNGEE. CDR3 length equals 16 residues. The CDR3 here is CASSLTGTARNYGYTF. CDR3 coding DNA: TGTGCCAGCAGCCTCACCGGGACAGCGAGGAACTATGGCTACACCTTC.

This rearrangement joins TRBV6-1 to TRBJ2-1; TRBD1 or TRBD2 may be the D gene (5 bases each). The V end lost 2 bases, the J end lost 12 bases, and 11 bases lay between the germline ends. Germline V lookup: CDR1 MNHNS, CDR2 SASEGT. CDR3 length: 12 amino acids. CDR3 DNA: TGTGCCAGCAGTGAACGGGGCTGGAGGCAGTTCTTC. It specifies CASSERGWRQFF.

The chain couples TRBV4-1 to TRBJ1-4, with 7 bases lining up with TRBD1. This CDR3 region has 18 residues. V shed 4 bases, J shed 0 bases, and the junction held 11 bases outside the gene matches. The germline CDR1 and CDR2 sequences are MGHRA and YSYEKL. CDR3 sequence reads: CASSLDRASVATNEKLFF. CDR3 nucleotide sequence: TGCGCCAGCAGCCTAGACAGGGCCTCAGTTGCAACTAATGAAAAACTGTTTTTT.

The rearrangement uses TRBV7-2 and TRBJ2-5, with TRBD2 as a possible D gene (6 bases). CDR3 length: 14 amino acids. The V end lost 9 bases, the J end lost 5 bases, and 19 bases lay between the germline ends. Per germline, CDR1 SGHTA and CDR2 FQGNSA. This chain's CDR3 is CASKSSAGRETQYF. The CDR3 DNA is TGTGCCAGTAAATCATCGGCGGGAAGGGAGACCCAGTACTTC.